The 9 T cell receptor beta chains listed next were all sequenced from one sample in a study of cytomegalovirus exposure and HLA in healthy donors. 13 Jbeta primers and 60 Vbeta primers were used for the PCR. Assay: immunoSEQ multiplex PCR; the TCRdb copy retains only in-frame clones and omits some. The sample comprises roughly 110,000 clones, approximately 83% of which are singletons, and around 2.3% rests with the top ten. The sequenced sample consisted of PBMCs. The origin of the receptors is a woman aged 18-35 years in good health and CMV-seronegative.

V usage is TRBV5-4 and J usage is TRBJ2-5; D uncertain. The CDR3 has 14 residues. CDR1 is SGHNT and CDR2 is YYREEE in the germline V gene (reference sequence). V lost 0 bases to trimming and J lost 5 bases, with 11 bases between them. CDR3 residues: CASSLAPVDETQYF. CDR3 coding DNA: TGTGCCAGCAGCTTGGCTCCAGTCGATGAGACCCAGTACTTC. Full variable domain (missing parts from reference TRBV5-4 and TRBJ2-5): ETGVTQSPTHLIKTRGQQVTLRCSSQSGHNTVSWYQQALGQGPQFIFQYYREEENGRGNFPPRFSGLQFPNYSSELNVNALELDDSALYLCASSLAPVDETQYFGPGTRLLVL.

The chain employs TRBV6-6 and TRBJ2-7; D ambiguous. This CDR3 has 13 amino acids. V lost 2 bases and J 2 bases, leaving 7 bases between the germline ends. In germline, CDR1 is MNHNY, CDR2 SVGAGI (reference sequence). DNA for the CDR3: TGTGCCAGCAGTTACCAGGAAACCTACGAGCAGTACGTC. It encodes CASSYQETYEQYV.

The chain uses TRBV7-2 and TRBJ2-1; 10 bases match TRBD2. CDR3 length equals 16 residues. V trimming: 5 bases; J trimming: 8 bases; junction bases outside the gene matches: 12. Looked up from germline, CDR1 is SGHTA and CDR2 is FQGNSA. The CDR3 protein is CASSPVAGGIGHEQFF. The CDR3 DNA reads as TGTGCCAGCAGCCCGGTAGCGGGAGGCATCGGCCATGAGCAGTTCTTC.

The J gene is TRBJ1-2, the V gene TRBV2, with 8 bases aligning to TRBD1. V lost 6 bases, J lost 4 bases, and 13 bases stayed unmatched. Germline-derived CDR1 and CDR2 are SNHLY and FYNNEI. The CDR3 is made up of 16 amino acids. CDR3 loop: CASSESTGAHIYGYTF. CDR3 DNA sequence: TGTGCCAGCAGCGAATCGACAGGGGCCCACATCTATGGCTACACCTTC.

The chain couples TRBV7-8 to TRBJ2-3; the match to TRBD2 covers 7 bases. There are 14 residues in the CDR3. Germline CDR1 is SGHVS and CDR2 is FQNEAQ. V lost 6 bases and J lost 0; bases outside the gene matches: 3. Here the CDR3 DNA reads TGTGCCAGCAGGAGGACTAGGAGCACAGATACGCAGTATTTT. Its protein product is CASRRTRSTDTQYF. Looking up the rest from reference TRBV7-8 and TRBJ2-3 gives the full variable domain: GAGVSQSPRYKVAKRGQDVALRCDPISGHVSLFWYQQALGQGPEFLTYFQNEAQLDKSGLPSDRFFAERPEGSVSTLKIQRTQQEDSAVYLCASRRTRSTDTQYFGPGTRLTVL.

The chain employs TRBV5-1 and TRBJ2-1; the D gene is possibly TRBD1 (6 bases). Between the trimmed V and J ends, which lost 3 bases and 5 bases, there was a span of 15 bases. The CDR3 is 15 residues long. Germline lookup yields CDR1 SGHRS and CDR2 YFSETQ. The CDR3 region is CASSSLGEGDNEQFF. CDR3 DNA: TGCGCCAGCAGCTCATTAGGAGAGGGGGACAATGAGCAGTTCTTC.

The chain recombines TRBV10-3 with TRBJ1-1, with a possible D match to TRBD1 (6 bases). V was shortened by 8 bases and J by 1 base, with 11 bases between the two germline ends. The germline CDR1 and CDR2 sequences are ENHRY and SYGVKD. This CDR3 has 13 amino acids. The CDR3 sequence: CAIGDIWNTEAFF. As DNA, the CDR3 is TGTGCCATCGGGGACATCTGGAACACTGAAGCTTTCTTT.

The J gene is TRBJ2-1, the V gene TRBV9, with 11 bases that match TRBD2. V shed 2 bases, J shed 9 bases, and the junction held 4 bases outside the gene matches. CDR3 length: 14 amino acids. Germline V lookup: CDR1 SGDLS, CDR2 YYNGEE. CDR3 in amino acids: CASSVLAGGTEQFF. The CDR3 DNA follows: TGTGCCAGCAGCGTCCTAGCGGGGGGCACTGAGCAGTTCTTC. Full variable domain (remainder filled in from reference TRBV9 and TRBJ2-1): DSGVTQTPKHLITATGQRVTLRCSPRSGDLSVYWYQQSLDQGLQFLIQYYNGEERAKGNILERFSAQQFPDLHSELNLSSLELGDSALYFCASSVLAGGTEQFFGPGTRLTVL.

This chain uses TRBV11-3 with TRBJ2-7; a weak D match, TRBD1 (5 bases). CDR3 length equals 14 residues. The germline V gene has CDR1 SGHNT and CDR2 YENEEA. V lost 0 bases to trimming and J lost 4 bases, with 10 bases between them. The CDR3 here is CASSLDQGRYEQYV. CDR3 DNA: TGTGCCAGCAGCTTAGATCAGGGCCGGTACGAGCAGTACGTC.